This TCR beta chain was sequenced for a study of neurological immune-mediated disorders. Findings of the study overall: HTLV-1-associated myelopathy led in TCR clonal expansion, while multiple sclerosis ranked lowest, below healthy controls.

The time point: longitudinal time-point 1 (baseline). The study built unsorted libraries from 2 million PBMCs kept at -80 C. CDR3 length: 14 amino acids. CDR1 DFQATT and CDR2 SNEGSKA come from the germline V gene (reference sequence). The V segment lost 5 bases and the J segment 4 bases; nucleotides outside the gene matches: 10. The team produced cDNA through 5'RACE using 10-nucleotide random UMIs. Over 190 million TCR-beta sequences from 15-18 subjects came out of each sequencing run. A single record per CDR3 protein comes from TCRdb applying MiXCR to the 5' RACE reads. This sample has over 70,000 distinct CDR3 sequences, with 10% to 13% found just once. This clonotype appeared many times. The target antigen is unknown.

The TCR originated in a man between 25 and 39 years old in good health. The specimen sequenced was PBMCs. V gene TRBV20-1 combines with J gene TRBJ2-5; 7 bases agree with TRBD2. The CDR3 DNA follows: TGCAGTGCTCGCCCGGGGTGGGGGGGAGAGACCCAGTACTTC. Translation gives CSARPGWGGETQYF.